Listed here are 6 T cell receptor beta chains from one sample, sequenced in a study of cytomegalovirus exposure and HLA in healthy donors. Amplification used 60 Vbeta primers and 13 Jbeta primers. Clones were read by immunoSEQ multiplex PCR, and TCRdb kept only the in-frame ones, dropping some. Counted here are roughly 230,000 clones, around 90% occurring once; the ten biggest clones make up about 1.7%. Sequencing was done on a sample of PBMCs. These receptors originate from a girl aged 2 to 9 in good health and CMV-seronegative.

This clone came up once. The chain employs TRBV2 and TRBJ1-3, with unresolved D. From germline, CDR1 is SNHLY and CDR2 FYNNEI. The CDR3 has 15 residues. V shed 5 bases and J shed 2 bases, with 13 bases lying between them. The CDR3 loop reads CASSPLAGAGNTIYF. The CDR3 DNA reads TGTGCCAGCAGTCCTTTAGCGGGTGCTGGAAACACCATATATTTT.

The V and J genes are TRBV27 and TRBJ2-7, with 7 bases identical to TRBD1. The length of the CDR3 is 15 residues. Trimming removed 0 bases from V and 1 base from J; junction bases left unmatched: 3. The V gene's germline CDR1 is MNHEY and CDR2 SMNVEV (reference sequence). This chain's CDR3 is CASSLSETGSYEQYF. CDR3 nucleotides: TGTGCCAGCAGTTTATCGGAGACAGGGTCCTACGAGCAGTACTTC.

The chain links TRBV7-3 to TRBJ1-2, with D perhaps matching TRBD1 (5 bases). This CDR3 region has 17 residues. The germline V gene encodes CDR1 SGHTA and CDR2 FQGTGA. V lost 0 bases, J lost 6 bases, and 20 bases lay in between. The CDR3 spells CASSLTPGWGDFNGYTF. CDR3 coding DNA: TGTGCCAGCAGCTTAACACCAGGCTGGGGGGACTTCAATGGCTACACCTTC.

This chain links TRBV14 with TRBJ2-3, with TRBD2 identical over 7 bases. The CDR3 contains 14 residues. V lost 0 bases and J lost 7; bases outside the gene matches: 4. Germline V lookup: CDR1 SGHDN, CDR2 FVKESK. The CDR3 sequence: CASSQDRDYNTQYF. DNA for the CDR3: TGTGCCAGCAGCCAAGATAGGGACTATAATACGCAGTATTTT.

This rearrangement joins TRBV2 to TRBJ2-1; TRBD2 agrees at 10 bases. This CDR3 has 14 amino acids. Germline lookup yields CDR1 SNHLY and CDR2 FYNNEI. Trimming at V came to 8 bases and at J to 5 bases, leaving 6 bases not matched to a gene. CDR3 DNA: TGTGCCAGCGAAGGGACTAGCGCGAACAATGAGCAGTTCTTC. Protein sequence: CASEGTSANNEQFF.

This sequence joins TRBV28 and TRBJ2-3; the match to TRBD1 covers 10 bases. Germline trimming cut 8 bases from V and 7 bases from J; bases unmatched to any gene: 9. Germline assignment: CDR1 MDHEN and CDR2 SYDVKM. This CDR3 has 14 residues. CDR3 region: CASRAGQGSYTQYF. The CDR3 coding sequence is TGTGCCAGCCGGGCGGGACAGGGGTCCTATACGCAGTATTTT.